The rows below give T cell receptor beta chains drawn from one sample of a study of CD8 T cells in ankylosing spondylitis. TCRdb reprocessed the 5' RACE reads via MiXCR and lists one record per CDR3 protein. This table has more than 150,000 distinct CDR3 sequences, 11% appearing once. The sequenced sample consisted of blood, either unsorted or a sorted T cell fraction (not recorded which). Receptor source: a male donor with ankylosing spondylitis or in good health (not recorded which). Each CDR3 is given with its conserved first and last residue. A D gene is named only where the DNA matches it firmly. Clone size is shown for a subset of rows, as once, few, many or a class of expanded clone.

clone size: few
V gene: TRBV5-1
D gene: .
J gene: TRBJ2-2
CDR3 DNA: TGCGCCAGCAGCTTGGCATGGGGCACCGGGGAGCTGTTTTTT
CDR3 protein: CASSLAWGTGELFF

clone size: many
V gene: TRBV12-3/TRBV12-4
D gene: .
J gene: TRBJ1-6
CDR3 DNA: TGTGCCAGCAAAGGAAATTTGGGAAATTCACCCCTCCACTTT
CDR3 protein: CASKGNLGNSPLHF

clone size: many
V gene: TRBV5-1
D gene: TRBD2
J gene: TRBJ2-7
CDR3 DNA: TGCGCCAGCAGCTTGACGGGGAGCGGGAGGACGGGGGAGCAGTACTTC
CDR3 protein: CASSLTGSGRTGEQYF

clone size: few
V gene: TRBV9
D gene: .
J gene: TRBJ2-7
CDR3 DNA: TGTGCCAGCAGCGTGTCGACAGGCTCCTACGAGCAGTACTTC
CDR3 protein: CASSVSTGSYEQYF

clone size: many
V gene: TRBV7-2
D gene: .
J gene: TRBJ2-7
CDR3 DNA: TGTGCCAGCAGGCCCCTAGCGTACCACGAGCAGTACTTC
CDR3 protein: CASRPLAYHEQYF

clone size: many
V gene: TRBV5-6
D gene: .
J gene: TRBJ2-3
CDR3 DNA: TGTGCCAGCAGCCCTGGGGGAAGCACAGATACGCAGTATTTT
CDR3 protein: CASSPGGSTDTQYF

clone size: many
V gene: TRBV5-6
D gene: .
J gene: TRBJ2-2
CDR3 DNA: TGTGCCAGCAGCCTCACAACAGGCACCGGGGAGCTGTTTTTT
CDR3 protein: CASSLTTGTGELFF

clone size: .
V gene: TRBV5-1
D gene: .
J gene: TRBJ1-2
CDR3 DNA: TGCGCCAGCAGCTTGGCCGTCTCCAGGGCTGGCTACGCCTTC
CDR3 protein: CASSLAVSRAGYAF

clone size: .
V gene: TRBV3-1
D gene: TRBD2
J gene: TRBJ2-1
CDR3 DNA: TGTGCCAGCAGCCTCCTATCTAGCGGGAGAAGCTCCTACAATGAGCAGTTCTTC
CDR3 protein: CASSLLSSGRSSYNEQFF

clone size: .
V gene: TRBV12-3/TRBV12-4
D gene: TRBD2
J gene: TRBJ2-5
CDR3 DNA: TGTGCCAGCAGCATGGGGACTAATCTAGAGACCCAGTACTTC
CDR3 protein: CASSMGTNLETQYF

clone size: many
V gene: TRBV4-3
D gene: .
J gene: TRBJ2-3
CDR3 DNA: TGCGCCAGCAGCCAAGGGAGCAGTGTTGGAGATACGCAGTATTTT
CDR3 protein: CASSQGSSVGDTQYF

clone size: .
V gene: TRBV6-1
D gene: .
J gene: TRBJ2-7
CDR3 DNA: TGTGCCAGCAAGCGAAGCGCCTACGAGCAGTACTTC
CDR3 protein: CASKRSAYEQYF

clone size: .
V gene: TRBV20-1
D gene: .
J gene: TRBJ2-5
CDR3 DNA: TGCAGTGCTCCTTGGACGGGCCAAGGGACCCAGTACTTC
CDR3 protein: CSAPWTGQGTQYF

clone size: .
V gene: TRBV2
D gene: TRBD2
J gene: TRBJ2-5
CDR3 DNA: TGTGCCAGCAGTGAAGGGACTAGCGGGAGATTACCCCAGTACTTC
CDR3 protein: CASSEGTSGRLPQYF

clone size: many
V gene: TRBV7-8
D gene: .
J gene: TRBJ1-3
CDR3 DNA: TGTGCCAGCAGCTTATCGAATGTCAGGGTCTCTGGAAACACCATATATTTT
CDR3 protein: CASSLSNVRVSGNTIYF

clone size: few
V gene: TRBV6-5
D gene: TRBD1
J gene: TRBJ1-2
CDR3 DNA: TGTGCCAGCAGTTTTGGACAGGGGGGGGATTATAACTATGGCTACACCTTC
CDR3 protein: CASSFGQGGDYNYGYTF

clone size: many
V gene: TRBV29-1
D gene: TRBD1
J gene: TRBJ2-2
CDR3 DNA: TGCAGCGTTGGGGACAGGGGACTATCCGGGGAGCTGTTTTTT
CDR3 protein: CSVGDRGLSGELFF

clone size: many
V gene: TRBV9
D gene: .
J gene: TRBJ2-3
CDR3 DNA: TGTGCCAGCAGCGTGGGGCTAGATATAGATACGCAGTATTTT
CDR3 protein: CASSVGLDIDTQYF

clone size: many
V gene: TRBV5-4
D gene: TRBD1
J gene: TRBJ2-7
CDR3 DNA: TGTGCCAGCAGCTTGGCCGCCGAGGGGGCGCTCAACGAGCAGTACTTC
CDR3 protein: CASSLAAEGALNEQYF

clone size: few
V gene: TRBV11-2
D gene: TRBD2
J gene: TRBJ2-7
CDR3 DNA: TGTGCCAGCAGCTTAGATCGTCGCGCTCTAGCGGGTTCCGGCGGCGAGCAGTACTTC
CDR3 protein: CASSLDRRALAGSGGEQYF

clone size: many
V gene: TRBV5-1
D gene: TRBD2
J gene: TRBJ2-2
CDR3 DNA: TGCGCCAGCAGCTTGGCCCACGCGGGAGTGAACACCGGGGAGCTGTTTTTT
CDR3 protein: CASSLAHAGVNTGELFF

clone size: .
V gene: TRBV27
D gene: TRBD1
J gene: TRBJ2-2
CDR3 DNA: TGTGCCAGCAGTTTGCAGGGGGCGGACACCGGGGAGCTGTTTTTT
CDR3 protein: CASSLQGADTGELFF

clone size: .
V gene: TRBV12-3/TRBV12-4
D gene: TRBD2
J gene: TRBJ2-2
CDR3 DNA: TGTGCCAGCAGGCTGACGACTAGCCCTAACACCGGGGAGCTGTTTTTT
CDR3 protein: CASRLTTSPNTGELFF

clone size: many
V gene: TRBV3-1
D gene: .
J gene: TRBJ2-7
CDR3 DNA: TGTGCCAGCAGCCAAGAAGGGTACCATTCCTACGAGCAGTACTTC
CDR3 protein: CASSQEGYHSYEQYF

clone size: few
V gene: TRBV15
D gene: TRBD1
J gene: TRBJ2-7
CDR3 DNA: TGTGCCACCAGCAGGGGCTCACAGGGGTACGAGCAGTACTTC
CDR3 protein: CATSRGSQGYEQYF

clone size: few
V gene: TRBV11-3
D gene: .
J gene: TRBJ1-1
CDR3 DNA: TGTGCCAGCAGCGGTAGTCCCAACACTGAAGCTTTCTTT
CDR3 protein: CASSGSPNTEAFF

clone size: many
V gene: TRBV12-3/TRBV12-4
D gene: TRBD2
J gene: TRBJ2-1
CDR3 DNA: TGTGCCAGCAGTTTGAGTGTAGCGGGCTACAATGAGCAGTTCTTC
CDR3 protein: CASSLSVAGYNEQFF

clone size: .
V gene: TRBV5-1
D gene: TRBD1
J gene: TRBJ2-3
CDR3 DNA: TGCGCCAGCAGCTTGAGGTATTCCGGACAGGGTGACACAGATACGCAGTATTTT
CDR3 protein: CASSLRYSGQGDTDTQYF

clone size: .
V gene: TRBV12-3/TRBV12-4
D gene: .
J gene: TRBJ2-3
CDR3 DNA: TGTGCCAGCAATCCGACAGGTACGTCGGATACGCAGTATTTT
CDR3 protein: CASNPTGTSDTQYF

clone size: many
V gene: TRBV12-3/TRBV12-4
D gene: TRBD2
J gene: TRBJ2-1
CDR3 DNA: TGTGCCAGCAGTTTCGCTCTTTTCCCTTGGACTAGCGGGAGGGCCCATATGGGGAATGAGCAGTTCTTC
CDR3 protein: CASSFALFPWTSGRAHMGNEQFF

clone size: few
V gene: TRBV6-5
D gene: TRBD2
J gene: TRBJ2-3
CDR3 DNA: TGTGCCAGCAGTTACCCAGCCGGGGGGGCCGATACGCAGTATTTT
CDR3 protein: CASSYPAGGADTQYF

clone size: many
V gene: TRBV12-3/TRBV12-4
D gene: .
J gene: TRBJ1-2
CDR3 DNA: TGTGCCAGCGGAAGAACAGGGACGGGCTATGGCTACACCTTC
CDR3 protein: CASGRTGTGYGYTF

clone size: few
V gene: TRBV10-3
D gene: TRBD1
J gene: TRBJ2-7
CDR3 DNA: TGTGCCATCAGATCCGGGACAGGCTCCTACGAGCAGTACTTC
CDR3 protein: CAIRSGTGSYEQYF

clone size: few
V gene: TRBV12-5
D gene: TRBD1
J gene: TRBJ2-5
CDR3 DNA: TGTGCTAGTGGAACAGGGGGGAAAGAGACCCAGTACTTC
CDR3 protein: CASGTGGKETQYF

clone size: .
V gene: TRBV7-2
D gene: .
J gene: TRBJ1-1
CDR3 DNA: TGTGCCAGCAGCTTATCGACAGGACTCATGAACACTGAAGCTTTCTTT
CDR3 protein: CASSLSTGLMNTEAFF

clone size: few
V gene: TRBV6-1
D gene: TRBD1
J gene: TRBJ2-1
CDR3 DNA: TGTGCCAGCAGACAATCCCCGGGACAGGGAGGCTACAATGAGCAGTTCTTC
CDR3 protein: CASRQSPGQGGYNEQFF